This T cell receptor (beta chain) was sequenced during a study of blood T cell repertoires in COVID-19. Study summary: Samples came from the United States, Italy and Spain, spanning acute and convalescent COVID-19. In each case, the material was cDNA or gDNA derived from T cells, B-cell-depleted T cells, or PBMCs.

This CDR3 spans 14 amino acids. From germline, CDR1 is SEHNR and CDR2 FQNEAQ (reference sequence). With 4 bases removed from V and 4 bases from J, the gap between germline ends came to 11 bases. Per the authors' pipeline: Reference gene primer amplification yielded estimated nucleated cell counts. Profiling relied on immunoSEQ multiplex PCR, and the TCRdb table lists in-frame clones only, not all of them. The V and J calls and clone size are taken from that table; D and trimming were inferred from the DNA. The profile shows approximately 100,000 clones, about 90% of them singletons. Source material: peripheral blood. This TCR came from a man aged 45-65 years with acute or convalescent COVID-19. The gene calls are TRBV7-9 and TRBJ1-5; possibly TRBD1 for D (5 bases). CDR3 residues: CASSSEGENQPQHF. The DNA of the CDR3 is TGTGCCAGCAGCTCCGAAGGGGAAAATCAGCCCCAGCATTTT.